Listed below are T cell receptor beta chains from one sample, sequenced in a study of beta chain features in type 1 diabetes. TCRdb keeps only in-frame clones here, not all; method: immunoSEQ multiplex PCR. This sample has over 150,000 clones, with 6.5% to 10% found just once. Sequenced: central memory CD4+ T cells from blood. The receptors here all came from a woman under 30 with type 1 diabetes. Both conserved end residues are part of each CDR3. The order of the fields is clone size, V gene, CDR3 length, D gene, J gene, CDR3 DNA, CDR3 protein. D genes are given only for firm matches. A row's size may be missing; if present it is once, few, many or a size class.

size: NA
V: TRBV7-9
length: 13
D: NA
J: TRBJ1-5
DNA: TGTGCCAGCAAGGGGCAACAGGGTCAGCCCCAGCATTTT
CDR3: CASKGQQGQPQHF

size: NA
V: TRBV4-3
length: 15
D: TRBD2
J: TRBJ2-3
DNA: TGCGCCAGCAGCCAAAGCGGACGGGAGGAGGATACGCAGTATTTT
CDR3: CASSQSGREEDTQYF

size: NA
V: TRBV30
length: 17
D: NA
J: TRBJ2-1
DNA: TGTGCCTGGAGTGCCCCCCGACAGTCCAGCTCCTACAATGAGCAGTTCTTC
CDR3: CAWSAPRQSSSYNEQFF

size: few
V: TRBV6-5
length: 14
D: NA
J: TRBJ1-2
DNA: TGTGCCAGCAGTCAGGCCGGGACTAACTATGGCTACACCTTC
CDR3: CASSQAGTNYGYTF

size: few
V: TRBV7-9
length: 16
D: TRBD1
J: TRBJ2-7
DNA: TGTGCCAGCAGCCAACCGACTAGGACAGGGAGGTTCGAGCAGTACTTC
CDR3: CASSQPTRTGRFEQYF

size: few
V: TRBV6-5
length: 15
D: TRBD1
J: TRBJ1-5
DNA: TGTGCCAGCAGTTACTCGACAGGGGTCAATCAGCCCCAGCATTTT
CDR3: CASSYSTGVNQPQHF

size: few
V: TRBV27
length: 14
D: NA
J: TRBJ2-3
DNA: TGTGCCAGCAGCCCGGGACTTAGGACAGATACGCAGTATTTT
CDR3: CASSPGLRTDTQYF

size: NA
V: TRBV11-2
length: 16
D: NA
J: TRBJ1-3
DNA: TGCGCCAGCAGCCCCTCCGGCACAGGAACTGGAAACACCATATATTTT
CDR3: CASSPSGTGTGNTIYF

size: NA
V: TRBV7-2
length: 14
D: NA
J: TRBJ1-2
DNA: TGTGCCAGCAGCACGCAGGACACCATCTATGGCTACACCTTC
CDR3: CASSTQDTIYGYTF

size: few
V: TRBV6-5
length: 13
D: NA
J: TRBJ2-5
DNA: TGTGCCAGCAGTTATGGGCCACGAGAGACCCAGTACTTC
CDR3: CASSYGPRETQYF

size: NA
V: TRBV5-4
length: 15
D: NA
J: TRBJ2-1
DNA: TGTGCCAGCAGCTTGGCTGCTAGGACTGGGAATGAGCAGTTCTTC
CDR3: CASSLAARTGNEQFF

size: few
V: TRBV10-3
length: 12
D: NA
J: TRBJ2-7
DNA: TGTGCCATCGGGGCTAGCGCCTACGAGCAGTACTTC
CDR3: CAIGASAYEQYF

size: NA
V: TRBV6-6
length: 14
D: NA
J: TRBJ2-7
DNA: TGTGCCAGCAGTTACCCTTCTTCGGGGGACGAGCAGTACTTC
CDR3: CASSYPSSGDEQYF

size: few
V: TRBV7-2
length: 15
D: TRBD2
J: TRBJ2-5
DNA: TGTGCCAGCAGCTCTAGGGGCGGGAGGGCTGAGACCCAGTACTTC
CDR3: CASSSRGGRAETQYF

size: few
V: TRBV18
length: 13
D: TRBD1
J: TRBJ1-2
DNA: TGTGCCAGCTCAAGGGACAGGCCGGATGGCTACACCTTC
CDR3: CASSRDRPDGYTF

size: NA
V: TRBV4-3
length: 16
D: TRBD1
J: TRBJ1-6
DNA: TGCGCCAGCAGCCGTGGGACAGGGTCCTATAATTCACCCCTCCACTTT
CDR3: CASSRGTGSYNSPLHF

size: few
V: TRBV30
length: 14
D: NA
J: TRBJ2-7
DNA: TGTGCCTGGAGTGTATTTCAGGGTTCCTACGAGCAGTACTTC
CDR3: CAWSVFQGSYEQYF

size: NA
V: TRBV28
length: 12
D: NA
J: TRBJ1-1
DNA: TGTGCCAGCAGTGTCGTAGGCAGGGAAGCTTTCTTT
CDR3: CASSVVGREAFF

size: NA
V: TRBV30
length: 15
D: TRBD1
J: TRBJ1-3
DNA: TGTGCCTGGTCGACAGGGAGTATCTCTGGAAACACCATATATTTT
CDR3: CAWSTGSISGNTIYF

size: few
V: TRBV11-2
length: 14
D: TRBD1
J: TRBJ2-5
DNA: TGTGCCAGCACCCAAGGACAGGGTGAAGAGACCCAGTACTTC
CDR3: CASTQGQGEETQYF